These 25 T cell receptor beta chains were all obtained from the same sample, sequenced in a study of blood T cell repertoires in COVID-19. Clones were read by immunoSEQ multiplex PCR, and TCRdb kept only the in-frame ones, dropping some. The table shows 270,000 or so clones, with roughly 93% occurring only once. The source material was PBMCs or T cells enriched from blood (not recorded which). These receptors all come from a woman in her 40s with acute COVID-19.

The rearrangement uses TRBV7-9 and TRBJ1-4; 8 bases fit TRBD1. This CDR3 is 15 amino acids long. V was clipped by 5 bases and J by 7 bases; unmatched bases: 9. The V gene's germline CDR1 is SEHNR and CDR2 FQNEAQ (reference sequence). The CDR3 DNA sequence: TGTGCCAGCAGCCCCCCAGGGGGCGCGGTTGAAAAACTGTTTTTT. Translating gives CASSPPGGAVEKLFF.

This sequence joins TRBV18 and TRBJ1-5; a possible D gene is TRBD1 (6 bases). From germline, CDR1 is KGHSH and CDR2 LQKENI. Trimming cost V 1 base and J 4 bases, with 14 bases left between them. This CDR3 comprises 16 residues. CDR3 loop: CASSPRGRLENQPQHF. DNA of the CDR3: TGTGCCAGCTCACCACGGGGGCGGTTGGAAAATCAGCCCCAGCATTTT.

The rearrangement uses TRBV19 and TRBJ1-2; D is perhaps TRBD1 (6 bases). CDR3 length: 13 amino acids. Germline assignment: CDR1 LNHDA and CDR2 SQIVND (reference sequence). Trimming took off 6 bases at V and 4 bases at J, with 12 bases between the two ends. CDR3 sequence: CASRRGIAYGYTF. The DNA for the CDR3 is TGTGCCAGTAGGAGGGGGATAGCCTATGGCTACACCTTC.

This rearrangement joins TRBV5-1 to TRBJ2-7, with 11 bases fitting TRBD1. This CDR3 has 16 amino acids. The germline V gene has CDR1 SGHRS and CDR2 YFSETQ. With V trimmed by 4 bases and J by 5 bases, 11 bases remained unmatched. In DNA form, the CDR3 reads TGCGCCAGCAGCCCCCTGGGACAGGGGGGCCTCGACGAGCAGTACTTC. Its protein is CASSPLGQGGLDEQYF.

V and J are TRBV19 and TRBJ2-5; D remains ambiguous. The CDR3 is 14 amino acids. Germline values: CDR1 LNHDA, CDR2 SQIVND (reference sequence). Trimming removed 6 bases at V and 1 base at J, with 12 bases between. The CDR3 reads CASRPGSSQETQYF. The CDR3 DNA is TGTGCCAGTAGACCGGGTTCGAGCCAAGAGACCCAGTACTTC.

The chain couples TRBV19 to TRBJ1-6; D ambiguous. The V end lost 7 bases, the J end lost 9 bases, and 22 bases lay between the germline ends. Per the germline V gene, CDR1 is LNHDA and CDR2 is SQIVND (reference sequence). The CDR3 spans 16 residues. This chain's CDR3 is CASKDPEPVVGSPLHF. The CDR3 nucleotides read TGTGCCAGTAAAGACCCGGAGCCAGTGGTGGGTTCACCCCTCCACTTT.

The gene calls are TRBV7-9 and TRBJ2-1; 9 bases match TRBD1. The V gene's germline CDR1 is SEHNR and CDR2 FQNEAQ (reference sequence). This CDR3 has 15 residues. V shed 3 bases and J 5 bases; nucleotides not matched to a gene: 5. The CDR3 region is CASSFRDRVNNEQFF. In DNA, the CDR3 is TGTGCCAGCAGCTTCCGGGACAGGGTCAACAATGAGCAGTTCTTC.

The sample holds one count of this clone. The V call is TRBV2, the J call TRBJ1-4; 10 positions agree with TRBD1. The germline V gene encodes CDR1 SNHLY and CDR2 FYNNEI. This CDR3 spans 16 amino acids. Trimming at V came to 6 bases and at J to 0 bases, leaving 4 bases not matched to a gene. This chain's CDR3 is CASRGQGWATNEKLFF. The CDR3 bases are TGTGCCAGCAGGGGACAGGGGTGGGCAACTAATGAAAAACTGTTTTTT.

This clone was counted once. The chain has TRBV4-3 and TRBJ2-3; the D is unclear. This CDR3 is 14 amino acids long. V gave up 1 base and J gave up 2 bases, with 7 bases separating them. Germline loops: CDR1 LGHNA, CDR2 YSLEER. Here the CDR3 reads CASSQGLLTDTQYF. CDR3 DNA sequence: TGCGCCAGCAGCCAAGGTCTCCTCACAGATACGCAGTATTTT.

The gene calls are TRBV4-2 and TRBJ2-7, with TRBD2 matching over 8 bases. J gave up 1 base and V 3 bases, and 8 bases lay outside the gene matches. This CDR3 comprises 16 residues. The germline CDR1 and CDR2 sequences are LGHNA and YNFKEQ. The CDR3: CASSQSLSGGSYEQYF. CDR3 DNA sequence: TGTGCCAGCAGCCAGTCCCTCTCGGGGGGGTCCTACGAGCAGTACTTC.

V and J are TRBV14 and TRBJ1-2, with D hard to call. The germline gives CDR1 SGHDN, CDR2 FVKESK. The CDR3 extends over 15 amino acids. V was shortened by 3 bases and J by 0 bases, with 11 bases between the two germline ends. The DNA for the CDR3 is TGTGCCAGCAGCCATGGGCATACCACTAACTATGGCTACACCTTC. It encodes CASSHGHTTNYGYTF.

The chain has TRBV19 and TRBJ2-3, with 7 bases lining up with TRBD1. This CDR3 is built from 15 residues. V was pared by 3 bases and J by 1 base, with 4 bases of the junction left unmatched. CDR1 LNHDA and CDR2 SQIVND come from the germline V gene (reference sequence). The CDR3 bases are TGTGCCAGTAGTATGCAGGGGGTAGGCACAGATACGCAGTATTTT. Its protein is CASSMQGVGTDTQYF.

The chain recombines TRBV2 with TRBJ2-1, with TRBD2 matching over 9 bases. With V trimmed by 3 bases and J by 2 bases, 2 bases remained unmatched. This CDR3 has 15 residues. Looked up from germline, CDR1 is SNHLY and CDR2 is FYNNEI. The CDR3 loop is CASSDGTSTYNEQFF. The CDR3 DNA reads as TGTGCCAGCAGTGATGGGACTAGCACCTACAATGAGCAGTTCTTC.

The V and J genes are TRBV6-6 and TRBJ2-3; possible D gene TRBD1, 6 bases. The V gene's germline CDR1 is MNHNY and CDR2 SVGAGI (reference sequence). The CDR3 is made up of 12 amino acids. The V end was cut by 6 bases, the J end by 4 bases, with 8 bases between. In nucleotides, the CDR3 is TGTGCCAGCAGAACAGGGTCAGATACGCAGTATTTT. Its translation: CASRTGSDTQYF.

The count of this clone is one. The chain links TRBV7-2 to TRBJ1-4; 8 nucleotides align to TRBD1. The CDR3 is 15 residues long. V gave up 5 bases and J gave up 7 bases; unmatched junction bases: 9. From germline, CDR1 is SGHTA and CDR2 FQGNSA. Here the CDR3 reads CASSPRQGKGEKLFF. The CDR3 DNA reads TGTGCCAGCAGCCCCAGACAGGGGAAGGGTGAAAAACTGTTTTTT.

This chain links TRBV7-8 with TRBJ2-7, with 7 bases identical to TRBD2. Germline lookup yields CDR1 SGHVS and CDR2 FQNEAQ. This CDR3 region has 15 residues. The ends lost 5 bases at V and 3 bases at J; junction bases unmatched: 10. CDR3 bases: TGTGCCAGCAGCCCTCAGCGGGATGGGGTCTACGAGCAGTACTTC. This sequence encodes CASSPQRDGVYEQYF.

The chain links TRBV19 to TRBJ1-4, with 7 bases fitting TRBD1. CDR1 LNHDA and CDR2 SQIVND come from the germline V gene (reference sequence). Trimming took 4 bases from V and 5 from J; bases not matched to a gene: 7. The CDR3 contains 15 residues. The CDR3 DNA follows: TGTGCCAGTAGTAGACAGGGTAGAGGGAATGAAAAACTGTTTTTT. Encoded protein: CASSRQGRGNEKLFF.

The rearrangement joins TRBV6-2 or TRBV6-3 to TRBJ1-4, with 8 bases aligning to TRBD1. Germline-derived CDR1 and CDR2 are MNHEY and SVGEGT. The CDR3 is made up of 18 amino acids. After removal of 4 bases from V and 0 bases from J, the junction contained 10 bases not matched to a gene. The CDR3 DNA reads as TGTGCCAGCAGTTCCACGAGGACAGGGAGATCAACTAATGAAAAACTGTTTTTT. This translates into CASSSTRTGRSTNEKLFF.

The chain recombines TRBV11-3 with TRBJ2-7, with 9 bases that match TRBD1. The V and J ends lost 5 bases and 2 bases, in that order; junction bases with no gene match: 10. CDR1 and CDR2 from the germline V gene are SGHNT and YENEEA. The CDR3 extends over 16 amino acids. The CDR3 loop reads CASSPGQGSSPYEQYF. The CDR3 nucleotides are TGTGCCAGCAGCCCGGGACAGGGAAGCTCTCCCTACGAGCAGTACTTC.

The V call is TRBV9, the J call TRBJ2-3; 10 bases agree with TRBD2. The CDR3 extends over 15 amino acids. Germline CDR1 and CDR2: SGDLS and YYNGEE. V trimming: 2 bases; J trimming: 3 bases; junction bases outside the gene matches: 3. The CDR3 nucleotides read TGTGCCAGCAGCGTTGCTAGCGGGAGTACAGATACGCAGTATTTT. Amino acids: CASSVASGSTDTQYF.

This clone was counted only a few times. V and J are TRBV10-1 and TRBJ2-1, with D possibly being TRBD2 (7 bases). The CDR3 has 16 residues. V was pared by 6 bases and J by 3 bases, with 18 bases between. Germline V gives CDR1 WNHNN, CDR2 SYGVQD (reference sequence). The CDR3 spells CASSWGGQSFYNEQFF. The CDR3 region has the DNA TGCGCCAGCAGCTGGGGGGGGCAGTCTTTCTACAATGAGCAGTTCTTC.

J is TRBJ1-1 and V is TRBV6-1; 11 nucleotides line up with TRBD1. The CDR3 totals 14 residues. Unmatched junction bases numbered 2, after V lost 3 bases and J lost 5 bases. The germline CDR1 and CDR2 sequences are MNHNS and SASEGT. CDR3 nucleotide sequence: TGTGCCAGCAGTGATGGGACAGGGGGGACTGAAGCTTTCTTT. Translated, it gives CASSDGTGGTEAFF.

The rearrangement links TRBV12-3 or TRBV12-4 to TRBJ2-1; 9 nucleotides agree with TRBD2. Unmatched junction bases numbered 8, after V lost 5 bases and J lost 15 bases. The CDR3 extends over 12 amino acids. In DNA form, the CDR3 reads TGTGCCAGCAGTCGCGGGACTAGCTCTCTGTTCTTC. This gives the protein CASSRGTSSLFF.

For the CDR3, the DNA is TGTGCCAGCAGCTCCTTCCCTGGGGGGAGATCGGACAATGAGCAGTTCTTC. It encodes CASSSFPGGRSDNEQFF. The chain employs TRBV7-2 and TRBJ2-1; the D gene is possibly TRBD2 (6 bases). CDR1 is SGHTA, CDR2 FQGNSA, per germline. The CDR3 contains 17 residues. Trimming shortened V by 4 bases and J by 5 bases, and 21 bases separated the two germline ends. The variable domain in full, completed from reference TRBV7-2 and TRBJ2-1, reads GAGVSQSPSNKVTEKGKDVELRCDPISGHTALYWYRQSLGQGLEFLIYFQGNSAPDKSGLPSDRFSAERTGGSVSTLTIQRTQQEDSAVYLCASSSFPGGRSDNEQFFGPGTRLTVL.

V and J are TRBV6-5 and TRBJ1-1; 9 nucleotides align to TRBD1. In germline, CDR1 is MNHEY, CDR2 SVGAGI. CDR3 length equals 14 residues. With V trimmed by 6 bases and J by 4 bases, 6 bases remained unmatched. CDR3 DNA sequence: TGTGCCAGCAGGCCCGGGACAGGGCTCACTGAAGCTTTCTTT. This sequence encodes CASRPGTGLTEAFF.